This TCR beta chain emerged from a study of cytomegalovirus exposure and HLA in healthy donors listed by TCRdb under 2017. Regarding the study in general: In an earlier analysis of roughly 590 of the donors, 250 to 300 Gb of sequence data and 117 million unique TCR beta sequences from 180 million or so T cells were reported. Roughly 300 gigabases of sequencing data and 78 million or so unique TCR sequences were included in an early release covering about 600 HLA-typed donors. Of the roughly 400 genotyped donors, approximately 80% fell in the genetic ancestry cluster associated with self-reported Caucasian donors. The study was designed to test whether signatures of past pathogen exposure could be identified by cataloging public T cell receptors. The T cell repertoires of several hundred subjects were profiled by immunosequencing and related to cytomegalovirus serostatus. Along with the approximately 700-subject first cohort, a separate validation cohort of some 130 different subjects was used. High-throughput TCR immunosequencing, statistical association of individual TCRs with disease status, and machine learning were combined to predict cytomegalovirus infection status. In a later analysis, previously published TCR beta repertoires from 500 to 750 donors were re-analyzed and high-resolution HLA genotyping was added so that TCR occurrence patterns could be studied. The later analysis used no new phenotypic data to find candidate immune exposures, relying instead on TCR beta sequences and their occurrence across donors. An earlier analysis of some 500 of the donors applied high-throughput TCR beta sequencing to assess whether each TCR beta V gene segment acted as functional or pseudogenic. Donor age, sex, ethnicity and CMV serostatus were compiled together with the repertoire data. Genome-wide SNP genotypes for about 55% of the 666 donors were used in a later genetic analysis, which treated that subset as a discovery cohort. All discovery cohort repertoires had been generated using a single sequencing platform. HLA typing covered class I and class II loci at four-digit resolution. The number of donors typed differed by locus, with 629-630 for A, B, C, DRB1 and DQB1, roughly 550 for DQA1, 606 for DPA1, and approximately 470 for DPB1. Four or five DR-DQ haplotypes were treated as single units for association and clustering because of strong linkage in the cohort. Among roughly 400 genotyped donors of the cohort, an average of around 240,000 unique TCR beta nucleotide sequences was sequenced per donor, of which about 20% were non-productive. General conclusions and limits of the study: V-gene and J-gene trimming of TCR beta chains was associated with a missense DCLRE1C variant in a later genetic analysis, and the association was replicated in an independent cohort. Only TCR beta chains were sequenced in this cohort, and the absence of alpha or paired-chain data limited detectable features. In a later analysis, most CMV-associated TCR beta chains were found to appear HLA-restricted, with HLA associations seemingly driven largely by CMV exposure. Because HLA typing was missing for some donors at each locus, association tests included only the typed subset. A later analysis found that HLA-associated TCR beta chains were more clonally expanded and had lower generation probabilities than equally common non-associated chains. The study gave a list of 150 to 200 TCR beta chains associated with cytomegalovirus. Linkage disequilibrium might explain the correlated functional status among segregating V segments, but an unknown experimental factor could not be excluded. Sequencing depth was assumed to be roughly uniform across donors in the presence/absence analyses, though that assumption may not hold. While some public TCRs were present in many individuals, most TCR sequences turned up only very rarely across donors. The only immune exposure information available for the cohort was CMV serostatus. The 87-base-pair reads could not distinguish some IMGT-functional V segments, including TRBV6-2 and TRBV6-3, so those segments were excluded. In vitro tests confirmed that a few of the cytomegalovirus-associated TCR beta chains recognize cytomegalovirus antigens. An earlier analysis of roughly 570 of the donors showed that most TCR beta V segments appeared in productive rearrangements either about 87% or about 30% of the time, which broadly matched IMGT annotations. Assigning TCR associations to individual alleles was difficult when HLA alleles, especially DR and DQ, strongly co-occurred. A later analysis associated about 17,000 TCR beta sequences with specific HLA alleles at a false discovery rate of 0.05. According to a later analysis, parvovirus B19, influenza, CMV and Epstein-Barr virus appeared linked to several top co-occurrence clusters. It was suggested by the authors that the approach could potentially be generalized to other disease states and immunological phenotypes. In a later analysis, the rate of TCR association differed among HLA loci, with DRB1 alleles having the most associated TCRs and HLA-C alleles having the fewest. In both the original and validation cohorts, the classifier was reported to diagnose cytomegalovirus status with high specificity and sensitivity. A further reported finding was that TCR beta sequences accurately predicted the HLA-A and HLA-B alleles for most subjects in the first cohort. The sequencing pipeline was judged likely to have produced a cluster of highly shared sequence variants as a technical artifact. Because counts were too low, around 18 rarely observed V segments, including chromosome 9 orphons, were left out of the earlier analysis of some 600 of the donors. A later genetic analysis reported fewer N-insertions in productive TCRs among donors in an Asian-associated ancestry cluster than the roughly 720-donor mean.

The cohort consisted of some 730 healthy bone marrow donors. Cohort members were all nominally healthy when sampled, although unrecorded immune exposures were likely present. The donor tested CMV seronegative, placing the donor among the 300 to 400 seronegative members of the cohort. A peripheral blood sample was provided by each donor, and peripheral blood mononuclear cells were used for TCR beta sequencing. The Qiagen DNeasy Blood Extraction Kit was used to extract genomic DNA from the blood cell samples. Regarding this clone: Its antigen target is currently unknown. Base qualities are not at hand, and no much larger clone is one base apart.

The CDR3 numbers 19 residues from cysteine through phenylalanine. Just the 57-base CDR3 DNA is kept, in frame starting at base 1. V drops 5 bases and J drops 4 bases, leaving 26 bases in between. As encoded in the germline V gene, CDR1 is MDHEN while CDR2 is SYDVKM. The library was obtained by the immunoSEQ multiplex PCR assay. A mixture of 60 forward primers for TCR Vbeta segments and 13 reverse primers for TCR Jbeta segments was used in the multiplex PCR. The CDR3 region of rearranged TCR beta genes was amplified from genomic DNA with a multiplex PCR assay. On the Illumina HiSeq System, the amplified TCR beta libraries were sequenced as 87-base-pair reads. Turning to the authors' computational methods: In a later analysis, 80 million or so unique TCR beta chains were counted across the 500 to 850 repertoires, and roughly 10 million of these chains were shared by at least two donors. Raw reads were error-corrected and collapsed into unique sequences with a nearest-neighbor algorithm that merged closely related sequences to remove PCR and sequencing errors. V, D and J gene segments were assigned by aligning CDR3 sequences to IMGT reference sequences. For a sequence to be retained, a match of at least six nucleotides to both a V gene segment and a J gene segment was required. Rearrangements were called productive when the CDR3 lacked stop codons and stayed in frame with V and J; all others were non-productive. CDR3 was defined by IMGT convention, running from the second conserved V-encoded cysteine to the conserved J-encoded phenylalanine. The earlier analysis of fewer than 750 of the donors excluded sequences that lacked an unambiguous match to a single V gene segment. An earlier analysis of fewer than 750 of the donors classified V segments as functional when productive rearrangements were above 56.7% and as segregating when the standard deviation between donors was above 5%. A statistical classification framework was developed to diagnose cytomegalovirus status using the catalog of TCR beta chain sequences. In a later analysis, TCR nucleotide sequences were compared against IMGT/GENE-DB human TR gene sequences so that V and J genes could be assigned. In a later analysis, CDR3 sequences and most-parsimonious VDJ recombination scenarios were assigned using the TCRdist pipeline. In a later analysis, each TCR beta chain was defined by its CDR3 amino acid sequence together with its V-gene family, and reads lacking a unique V-gene family were excluded. As a way to deal with suspected cross-contamination and a sequencing artifact, a later analysis dropped roughly 600 nucleotide sequences that were highly shared and had low generation probability. In a later analysis, a clonal expansion index was calculated for each public chain from normalized within-repertoire ranks of inferred template counts. A later analysis computed generation probabilities with a VDJ recombination model fitted to out-of-frame rearrangements, and checked the results against IGoR. In a later analysis, TCR-TCR, TCR-HLA and TCR-CMV co-occurrence was scored with hypergeometric tests, and a repertoire-size bias correction was applied to TCR pairs. To estimate false discovery rates, a later analysis permuted the HLA or CMV assignments 20 times. In a later analysis, co-occurring TCRs were grouped using DBSCAN, and TCRdist sequence similarity was added for clustering within HLA-allele-positive subsets. For co-occurrence clustering, repertoires with fewer than 30,000 or more than 120,000 public chains were excluded, along with 5 or 6 repertoires with anomalous nucleotide sharing. TCRdb carries this immuneACCESS record with in-frame sequences only. Its versions omit some clonotypes, under half of them owing to an unresolved V gene in the studies checked, with the rest unexplained. The V and J calls and clone size were taken over from that table, and D and trimming were inferred from the DNA. The sample profile shows 160,000 or so clones; over 60% of them were found once. The ten largest make up over 2.5% of the sample.

The specimen was PBMCs. This clonotype was sampled from a woman in her 30s in good health and CMV-seronegative. In this chain, TRBV28 is recombined with TRBJ2-2; the D gene is perhaps TRBD2, on 5 matching bases. The CDR3 region reads CASSPINRDRRHSTGELFF. The DNA sequence is as follows: TGTGCCAGCAGTCCCATAAACCGGGATCGGCGCCACTCCACCGGGGAGCTGTTTTTT.